This TCR beta chain was identified during a study of technical replicates of blood from several donors (dated by TCRdb to between 2016 and 2019). This clone is a singleton in its sample. The specificity of this receptor is unknown. No much larger clone is present one base from it, and per-base qualities are unavailable. Library preparation employed the immunoSEQ multiplex PCR assay. What TCRdb holds here is the immuneACCESS table cut down to in-frame rearrangements. Part of the clones is not present; checked against another copy, under half of the missing clones reflect an unresolved V gene, and the others are unexplained. This sample has around 93,000 clones in its table, and approximately 94% of those were observed once. The ten largest clones take up about 0.35% of the sample. Counted from cysteine to phenylalanine, this CDR3 has 15 amino acids. Only CDR3 DNA is held: 45 bases, read in frame from base 1. V lost 1 base and J lost 3 bases, and the count of bases not matched to a germline gene is 6. Reading the germline V gene gives CDR1 SGHDT and CDR2 YYEEEE.

The sequence came from a human donor in good health. The chain is encoded by TRBV5-6 joined to TRBJ2-7; TRBD2 agrees with 8 junctional bases. The source material was T cells isolated from PBMCs. In nucleotide form, the sequence is TGTGCCAGCAGCTTGTTGGCGGGGGGCCACTACGAGCAGTACTTC. The translation is CASSLLAGGHYEQYF.